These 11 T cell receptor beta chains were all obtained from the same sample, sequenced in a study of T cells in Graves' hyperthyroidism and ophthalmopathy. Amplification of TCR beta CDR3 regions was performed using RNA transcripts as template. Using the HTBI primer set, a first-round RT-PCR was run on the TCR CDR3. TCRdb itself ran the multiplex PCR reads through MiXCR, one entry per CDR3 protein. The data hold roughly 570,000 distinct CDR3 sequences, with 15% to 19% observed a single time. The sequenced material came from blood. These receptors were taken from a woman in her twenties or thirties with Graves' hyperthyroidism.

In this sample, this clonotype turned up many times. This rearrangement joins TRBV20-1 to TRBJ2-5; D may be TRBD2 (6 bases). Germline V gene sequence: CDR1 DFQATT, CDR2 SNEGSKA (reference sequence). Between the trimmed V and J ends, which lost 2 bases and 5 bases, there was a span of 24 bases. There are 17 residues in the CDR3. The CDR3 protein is CSARHDGSEGWEETQYF. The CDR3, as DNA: TGCAGTGCTAGACATGACGGTTCGGAGGGGTGGGAGGAGACCCAGTACTTC.

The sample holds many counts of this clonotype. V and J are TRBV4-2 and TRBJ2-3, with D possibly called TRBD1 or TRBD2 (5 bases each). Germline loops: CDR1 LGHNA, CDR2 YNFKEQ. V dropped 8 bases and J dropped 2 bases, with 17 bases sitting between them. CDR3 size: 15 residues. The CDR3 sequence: CASGPGTESTDTQYF. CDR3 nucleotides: TGTGCCAGCGGGCCCGGGACGGAATCCACAGATACGCAGTATTTT.

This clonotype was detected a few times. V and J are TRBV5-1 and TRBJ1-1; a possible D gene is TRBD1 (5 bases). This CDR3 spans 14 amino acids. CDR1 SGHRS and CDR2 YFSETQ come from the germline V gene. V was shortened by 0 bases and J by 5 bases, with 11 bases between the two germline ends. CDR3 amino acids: CASSLVGTATEAFF. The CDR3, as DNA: TGCGCCAGCAGCTTGGTAGGGACTGCGACTGAAGCTTTCTTT. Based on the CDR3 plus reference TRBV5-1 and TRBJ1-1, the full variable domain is KAGVTQTPRYLIKTRGQQVTLSCSPISGHRSVSWYQQTPGQGLQFLFEYFSETQRNKGNFPGRFSGRQFSNSRSEMNVSTLELGDSALYLCASSLVGTATEAFFGQGTRLTVV.

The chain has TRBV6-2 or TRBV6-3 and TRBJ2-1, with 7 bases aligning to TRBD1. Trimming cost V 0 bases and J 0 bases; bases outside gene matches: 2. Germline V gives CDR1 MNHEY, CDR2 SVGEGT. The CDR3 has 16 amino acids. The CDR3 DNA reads TGTGCCAGCAGTTACTCAGGGGGCACCTCCTACAATGAGCAGTTCTTC. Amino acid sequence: CASSYSGGTSYNEQFF.

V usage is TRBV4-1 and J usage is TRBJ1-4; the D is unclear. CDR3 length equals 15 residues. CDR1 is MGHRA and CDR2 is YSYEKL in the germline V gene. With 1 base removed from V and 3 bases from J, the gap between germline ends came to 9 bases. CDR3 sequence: CASSQVLLANEKLFF. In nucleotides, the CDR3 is TGCGCCAGCAGCCAAGTTCTCTTGGCTAATGAAAAACTGTTTTTT.

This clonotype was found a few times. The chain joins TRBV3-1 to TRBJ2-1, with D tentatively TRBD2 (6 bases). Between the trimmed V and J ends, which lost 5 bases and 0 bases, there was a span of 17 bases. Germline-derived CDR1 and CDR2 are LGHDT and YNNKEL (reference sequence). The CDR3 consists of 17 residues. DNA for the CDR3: TGTGCCAGCAGCTCCCGGGAAGCGGGTCCCTCCTACAATGAGCAGTTCTTC. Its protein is CASSSREAGPSYNEQFF.

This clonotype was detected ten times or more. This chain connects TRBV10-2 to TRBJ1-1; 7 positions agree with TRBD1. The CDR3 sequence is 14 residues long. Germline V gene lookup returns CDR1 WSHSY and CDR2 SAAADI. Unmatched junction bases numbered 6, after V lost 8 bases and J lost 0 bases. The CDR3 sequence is CASGNRGLNTEAFF. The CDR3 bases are TGCGCCAGCGGGAACAGGGGACTGAACACTGAAGCTTTCTTT.

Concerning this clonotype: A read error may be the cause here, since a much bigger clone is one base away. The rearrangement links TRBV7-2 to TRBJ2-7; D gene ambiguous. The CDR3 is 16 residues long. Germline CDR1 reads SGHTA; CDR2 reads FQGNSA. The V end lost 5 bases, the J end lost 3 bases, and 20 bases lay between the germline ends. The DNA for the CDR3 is TGTGCCAGCAGCCTCCTTCCAGCGAGGATCGACTACGAGCAGTACTTC. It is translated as CASSLLPARIDYEQYF.

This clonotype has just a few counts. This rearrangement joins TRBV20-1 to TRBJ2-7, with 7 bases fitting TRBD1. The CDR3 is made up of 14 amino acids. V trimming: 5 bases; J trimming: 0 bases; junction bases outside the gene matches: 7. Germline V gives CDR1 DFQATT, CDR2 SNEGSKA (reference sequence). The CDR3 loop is CSAVTGAFSYEQYF. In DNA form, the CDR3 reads TGCAGTGCTGTAACAGGGGCATTCTCCTACGAGCAGTACTTC.

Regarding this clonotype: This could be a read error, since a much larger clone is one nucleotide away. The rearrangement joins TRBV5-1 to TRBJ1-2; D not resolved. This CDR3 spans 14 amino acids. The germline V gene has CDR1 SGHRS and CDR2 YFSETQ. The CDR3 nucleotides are TGCGCCACCAGCCCAATAGGGAACTCCTATGGCTACACCTTC. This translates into CATSPIGNSYGYTF.

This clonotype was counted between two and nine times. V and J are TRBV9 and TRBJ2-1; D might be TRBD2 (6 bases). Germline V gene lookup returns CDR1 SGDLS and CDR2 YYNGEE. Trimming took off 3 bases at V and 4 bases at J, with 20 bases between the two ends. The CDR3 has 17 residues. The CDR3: CASSGLSGVSLYNEQFF. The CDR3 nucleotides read TGTGCCAGCAGCGGTCTCTCGGGGGTCTCATTATACAATGAGCAGTTCTTC.